This paragraph covers one T cell receptor beta chain sequence. What it binds is unknown. These data belong to a study of T cell repertoires in cytomegalovirus infection. Turning to the study itself: Public TCR beta signatures were indicative of both CMV infection and a matching HLA type. Broader study findings: The ex vivo response was dominated by HLA-C-restricted CMV-specific TCR beta clonotypes. Cumulative public TCR beta family frequency identified carriers of CMV plus the relevant HLA.

Via MiXCR, TCRdb re-called the reads, giving one row per CDR3 protein. The table has over 200,000 distinct CDR3 sequences, approximately 15% seen once. The clonotype was recovered from a human donor in good health (CMV status not recorded). Some clones in this sample may be carry-over from other donors' samples. The sequencing sample was made of PBMCs.

The CDR3 bases are TGTGCCAGCAGTTACCTTCCCGGTGAGCAGTACTTC. Protein: CASSYLPGEQYF. This chain uses TRBV6-2 or TRBV6-3 with TRBJ2-7; no firm D call. V gave up 2 bases and J gave up 7 bases, with 9 bases separating them. Germline V CDR1 and CDR2: MNHEY, SVGEGT. The CDR3 has 12 amino acids.